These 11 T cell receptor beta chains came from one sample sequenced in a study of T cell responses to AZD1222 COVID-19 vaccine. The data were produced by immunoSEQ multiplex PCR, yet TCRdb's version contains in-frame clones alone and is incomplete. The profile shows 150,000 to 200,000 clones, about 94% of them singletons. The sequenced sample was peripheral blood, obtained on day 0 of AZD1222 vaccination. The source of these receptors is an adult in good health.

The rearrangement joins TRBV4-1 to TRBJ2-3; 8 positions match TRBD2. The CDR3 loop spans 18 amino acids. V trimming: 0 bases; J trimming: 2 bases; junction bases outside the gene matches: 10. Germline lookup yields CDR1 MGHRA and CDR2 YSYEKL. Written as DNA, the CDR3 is TGCGCCAGCAGCCAAGATAAAAAGCGGGAGATACCCACAGATACGCAGTATTTT. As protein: CASSQDKKREIPTDTQYF.

The CDR3, as DNA: TGTGCCAGTAGTATAGATCTGTGGACAGGGGAGGGCTACGAGCAGTACTTC. Its translation is CASSIDLWTGEGYEQYF. This rearrangement joins TRBV19 to TRBJ2-7, with 9 bases matching TRBD1. Germline CDR1 LNHDA, CDR2 SQIVND (reference sequence). Trimming removed 0 bases from V and 3 bases from J; junction bases left unmatched: 9. The length of the CDR3 is 17 residues.

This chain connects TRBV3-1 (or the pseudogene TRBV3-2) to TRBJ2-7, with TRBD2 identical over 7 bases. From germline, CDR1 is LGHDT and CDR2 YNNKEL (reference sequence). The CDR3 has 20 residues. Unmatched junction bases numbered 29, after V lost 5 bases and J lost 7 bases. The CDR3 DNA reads TGTGCCAGCAGCTGCCGGGGGGTCAGCCTTCATTTTACGCTCGCTGGGGAGCAGTACTTC. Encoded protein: CASSCRGVSLHFTLAGEQYF.

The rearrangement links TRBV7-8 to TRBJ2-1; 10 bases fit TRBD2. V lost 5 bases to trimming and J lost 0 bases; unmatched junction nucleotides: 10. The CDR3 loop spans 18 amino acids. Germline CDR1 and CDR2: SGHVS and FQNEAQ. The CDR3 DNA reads TGTGCCAGCAGCCGCGGACTAGCGGCCAAGAGCTCCTACAATGAGCAGTTCTTC. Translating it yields CASSRGLAAKSSYNEQFF.

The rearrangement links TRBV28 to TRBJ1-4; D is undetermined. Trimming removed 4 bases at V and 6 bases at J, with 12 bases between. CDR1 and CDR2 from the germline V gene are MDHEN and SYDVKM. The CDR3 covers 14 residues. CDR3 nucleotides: TGTGCCAGCAGTTCTATTGGACGGTATGAAAAACTGTTTTTT. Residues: CASSSIGRYEKLFF.

The CDR3 sequence is CASSSGFYEQYF. The DNA of the CDR3 is TGTGCCAGCAGCTCAGGTTTCTACGAGCAGTACTTC. J is TRBJ2-7 and V is TRBV7-9; D remains unclear. The CDR3 extends over 12 amino acids. Germline CDR1 and CDR2: SEHNR and FQNEAQ (reference sequence). The ends were cut back, 4 bases at V and 3 bases at J, with 7 bases in the middle.

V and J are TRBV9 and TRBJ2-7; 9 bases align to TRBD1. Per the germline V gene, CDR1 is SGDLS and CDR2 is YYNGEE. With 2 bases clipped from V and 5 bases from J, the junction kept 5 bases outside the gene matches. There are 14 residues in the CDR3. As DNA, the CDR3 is TGTGCCAGCAGCGTCGGGACAGGGTCTCACGAGCAGTACTTC. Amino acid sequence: CASSVGTGSHEQYF.

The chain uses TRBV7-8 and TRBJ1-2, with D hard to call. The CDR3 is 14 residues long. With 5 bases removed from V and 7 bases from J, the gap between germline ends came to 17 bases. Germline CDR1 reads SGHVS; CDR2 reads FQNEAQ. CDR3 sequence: CASSRPPLTGGYTF. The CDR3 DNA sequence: TGTGCCAGCAGCCGACCCCCCTTGACGGGTGGCTACACCTTC. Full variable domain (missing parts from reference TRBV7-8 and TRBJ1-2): GAGVSQSPRYKVAKRGQDVALRCDPISGHVSLFWYQQALGQGPEFLTYFQNEAQLDKSGLPSDRFFAERPEGSVSTLKIQRTQQEDSAVYLCASSRPPLTGGYTFGSGTRLTVV.

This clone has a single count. CDR3 loop: CASSLAGTGNYGYTF. CDR3 DNA sequence: TGTGCCAGCAGCTTAGCCGGGACAGGGAACTATGGCTACACCTTC. The rearrangement uses TRBV7-9 and TRBJ1-2, with 9 bases aligning to TRBD1. Germline lookup yields CDR1 SEHNR and CDR2 FQNEAQ (reference sequence). The CDR3 totals 15 residues. The ends lost 0 bases at V and 2 bases at J; junction bases unmatched: 1.

The CDR3: CAWSVAGREKLFF. The CDR3 DNA is TGTGCCTGGAGTGTGGCGGGCAGAGAAAAACTGTTTTTT. The chain couples TRBV30 to TRBJ1-4; D remains unclear. Trimming left V 0 bases short and J 8 bases short, with 10 bases between. The CDR3 runs to 13 residues. The germline V gene has CDR1 GTSNPN and CDR2 SVGIG (reference sequence).

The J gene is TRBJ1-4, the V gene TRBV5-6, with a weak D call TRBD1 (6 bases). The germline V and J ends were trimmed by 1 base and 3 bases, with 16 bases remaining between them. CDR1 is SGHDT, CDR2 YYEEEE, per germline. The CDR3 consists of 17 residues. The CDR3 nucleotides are TGTGCCAGCAGCTTGTTGGAGGGGGTCATTGCTAATGAAAAACTGTTTTTT. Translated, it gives CASSLLEGVIANEKLFF. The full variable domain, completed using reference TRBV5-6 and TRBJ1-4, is DAGVTQSPTHLIKTRGQQVTLRCSPKSGHDTVSWYQQALGQGPQFIFQYYEEEERQRGNFPDRFSGHQFPNYSSELNVNALLLGDSALYLCASSLLEGVIANEKLFFGSGTQLSVL.